This TCR beta chain appears in the sequencing data of a study of T cell changes during pregnancy in multiple sclerosis. Unmatched junction bases numbered 15, after V lost 5 bases and J lost 3 bases. Germline V gene lookup returns CDR1 SEHNR and CDR2 FQNEAQ (reference sequence). The CDR3 is 18 residues long. TCRdb's table, derived via immunoSEQ multiplex PCR, lists solely in-frame clones and lacks some. Altogether 54,000 or so clones are present, 80% to 95% being singletons, with the ten largest covering over 0.35%. This clonotype was sampled from a female donor with multiple sclerosis, enrolled in a pregnancy study. This specimen was CD4+ T cells from peripheral blood mononuclear cells, taken before pregnancy. The chain links TRBV7-9 to TRBJ1-3; TRBD1 agrees at 8 bases. For the CDR3, the DNA is TGTGCCAGCAGCCCACCGATAGAGACAGGGGAGCATGGAAACACCATATATTTT. It is translated as CASSPPIETGEHGNTIYF.